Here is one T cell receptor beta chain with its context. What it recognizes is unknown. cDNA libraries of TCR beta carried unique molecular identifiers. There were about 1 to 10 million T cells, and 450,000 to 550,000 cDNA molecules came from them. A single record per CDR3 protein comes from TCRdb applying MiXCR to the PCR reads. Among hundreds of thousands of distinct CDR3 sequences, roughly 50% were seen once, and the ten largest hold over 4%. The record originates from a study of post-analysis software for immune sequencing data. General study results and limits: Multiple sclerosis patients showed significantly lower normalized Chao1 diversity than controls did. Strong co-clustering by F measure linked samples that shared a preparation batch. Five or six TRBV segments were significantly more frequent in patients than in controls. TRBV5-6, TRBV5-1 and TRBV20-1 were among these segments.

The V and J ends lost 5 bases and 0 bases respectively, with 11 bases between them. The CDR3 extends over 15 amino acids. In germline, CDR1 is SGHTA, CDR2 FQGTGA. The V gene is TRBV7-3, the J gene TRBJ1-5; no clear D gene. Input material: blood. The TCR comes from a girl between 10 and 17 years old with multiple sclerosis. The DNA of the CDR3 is TGTGCCAGCAGCACGGACGGGGATAGCAATCAGCCCCAGCATTTT. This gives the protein CASSTDGDSNQPQHF.